This entry lists 30 T cell receptor beta chains sequenced from one sample in a study of T cell changes during pregnancy in multiple sclerosis. Produced via immunoSEQ multiplex PCR; TCRdb's table is partial and in-frame only. The data contain tens of thousands of clones, over 80% of them seen just once; the ten biggest clones take up over 0.45%. The sample was CD4+ T cells from peripheral blood mononuclear cells, taken in the first trimester of pregnancy. The receptors here all came from a female donor with multiple sclerosis, enrolled in a pregnancy study.

The chain links TRBV6-1 to TRBJ2-7, with D perhaps TRBD2 (5 bases). The germline V gene encodes CDR1 MNHNS and CDR2 SASEGT. This CDR3 has 14 amino acids. V lost 1 base to trimming and J lost 6 bases, with 13 bases between them. CDR3 nucleotide sequence: TGTGCCAGCAGTGAAGGCCGGGGTTTGGGCGAGCAGTACTTC. Its protein is CASSEGRGLGEQYF.

By sample fraction, this clone is medium-sized (0.01 to 0.1%). J is TRBJ2-2 and V is TRBV9; D unclear. The CDR3 totals 13 residues. V shed 0 bases and J shed 5 bases, with 5 bases lying between them. Germline V CDR1 and CDR2: SGDLS, YYNGEE. The CDR3 nucleotides are TGTGCCAGCAGCGTAGCAGGTACCGGGGAGCTGTTTTTT. This sequence encodes CASSVAGTGELFF.

The chain uses TRBV11-3 and TRBJ1-2, with TRBD1 matching 8 bases. The CDR3 covers 15 residues. The germline gives CDR1 SGHNT, CDR2 YENEEA. Trimming removed 5 bases from V and 2 bases from J; junction bases left unmatched: 7. CDR3 in amino acids: CASSPDRGPNYGYTF. Written as DNA, the CDR3 is TGTGCCAGCAGCCCCGACAGGGGACCGAACTATGGCTACACCTTC.

This chain uses TRBV6-1 with TRBJ2-7; D perhaps matches TRBD2 (5 bases). The CDR3 covers 16 residues. V was shortened by 4 bases and J by 2 bases, with 18 bases between the two germline ends. Germline loops: CDR1 MNHNS, CDR2 SASEGT. The DNA of the CDR3 is TGTGCCAGCAGTGCTTGGAGGAATTCACTCCCCTACGAGCAGTACTTC. Translation gives CASSAWRNSLPYEQYF.

The rearrangement uses TRBV28 and TRBJ2-2; 9 bases align to TRBD1. This CDR3 region has 15 residues. The germline V gene encodes CDR1 MDHEN and CDR2 SYDVKM. V was pared by 6 bases and J by 10 bases, with 12 bases of the junction left unmatched. DNA of the CDR3: TGTGCCAGCAGCCTCGGACAGGGGCGCCTGGTGGAGCTGTTTTTT. It is translated as CASSLGQGRLVELFF.

This chain connects TRBV6-5 to TRBJ1-3; TRBD1 matches 10 bases. This CDR3 is 14 amino acids long. Germline V gives CDR1 MNHEY, CDR2 SVGAGI. V lost 6 bases to trimming and J lost 5 bases; unmatched junction nucleotides: 4. The CDR3 region is CASSRDRGRNTIYF. Written as DNA, the CDR3 is TGTGCCAGCAGCCGGGACAGGGGCAGAAACACCATATATTTT.

J is TRBJ2-3 and V is TRBV5-6; the D is unclear. V was shortened by 0 bases and J by 1 base, with 6 bases between the two germline ends. The CDR3 has 14 residues. The germline V gene has CDR1 SGHDT and CDR2 YYEEEE. The CDR3 coding sequence is TGTGCCAGCAGCTTGGGCTGGCGCACAGATACGCAGTATTTT. This sequence encodes CASSLGWRTDTQYF.

This chain links TRBV5-4 with TRBJ1-4; maybe TRBD1 (5 bases). Per the germline V gene, CDR1 is SGHNT and CDR2 is YYREEE (reference sequence). Trimming cost V 4 bases and J 7 bases, with 11 bases left between them. The CDR3 sequence is 13 residues long. CDR3 amino acids: CASSLTGSEKLFF. CDR3 nucleotides: TGTGCCAGCAGCCTTACAGGTTCTGAAAAACTGTTTTTT.

The chain links TRBV7-9 to TRBJ1-6; D gene ambiguous. Germline loops: CDR1 SEHNR, CDR2 FQNEAQ (reference sequence). This CDR3 has 13 amino acids. Trimming stripped 5 bases from V and 10 bases from J, with 12 bases between. CDR3 bases: TGTGCCAGCAGCGGTGGCCAGGTGTCACCCCTCCACTTT. Its protein is CASSGGQVSPLHF.

CDR3 DNA sequence: TGTGCCAGCAGTTCGGGGGGAACTTTCACAGATACGCAGTATTTT. It specifies CASSSGGTFTDTQYF. The chain combines TRBV28 with TRBJ2-3; 7 nucleotides align to TRBD2. This CDR3 is built from 15 residues. Trimming at V came to 4 bases and at J to 2 bases, leaving 6 bases not matched to a gene. Germline CDR1 is MDHEN and CDR2 is SYDVKM.

The rearrangement joins TRBV7-3 to TRBJ2-3, with TRBD1 matching over 9 bases. The V gene's germline CDR1 is SGHTA and CDR2 FQGTGA. The trim removed 4 bases at V and 10 bases at J, leaving 12 bases unmatched. The CDR3 covers 15 residues. CDR3 loop: CASSSEGTGFSPQYF. In nucleotides, the CDR3 is TGTGCCAGCAGCTCGGAAGGGACAGGGTTCTCTCCGCAGTATTTT. The whole variable domain, remainder taken from reference TRBV7-3 and TRBJ2-3, is GAGVSQTPSNKVTEKGKYVELRCDPISGHTALYWYRQSLGQGPEFLIYFQGTGAADDSGLPNDRFFAVRPEGSVSTLKIQRTERGDSAVYLCASSSEGTGFSPQYFGPGTRLTVL.

Only one count was recorded for this clone. This chain connects TRBV19 to TRBJ1-2; D unresolved. Deletions cut 6 bases from V and 1 base from J, with 6 bases between. Germline V gene sequence: CDR1 LNHDA, CDR2 SQIVND (reference sequence). The CDR3 has 12 amino acids. The CDR3 spells CASRSVNYGYTF. In DNA, the CDR3 is TGTGCCAGTAGGTCAGTTAACTATGGCTACACCTTC.

The DNA of the CDR3 is TGTGCCAGTAGTGAGGGACAGGCGAACACTGAAGCTTTCTTT. Encoded protein: CASSEGQANTEAFF. The V and J genes are TRBV19 and TRBJ1-1; the match to TRBD1 covers 8 bases. V was pared by 5 bases and J by 1 base, with 3 bases of the junction left unmatched. This CDR3 is 14 amino acids long. Germline-derived CDR1 and CDR2 are LNHDA and SQIVND (reference sequence).

This chain joins TRBV7-2 and TRBJ2-5; no firm D call. V lost 5 bases to trimming and J lost 5 bases, with 12 bases between them. The CDR3 is 13 residues long. Germline V gives CDR1 SGHTA, CDR2 FQGNSA. CDR3 sequence (DNA): TGTGCCAGCAGCACCCCTGGAGTGGAGACCCAGTACTTC. Translation gives CASSTPGVETQYF.

This chain uses TRBV7-2 with TRBJ2-5, with 7 bases aligning to TRBD1. CDR3 size: 14 residues. CDR1 is SGHTA, CDR2 FQGNSA, per germline. Losses at the gene ends were 5 bases for V and 0 bases for J; bases not matched to a gene: 3. The CDR3 sequence is CASSGQVYQETQYF. The CDR3 DNA sequence: TGTGCCAGCAGCGGACAGGTTTACCAAGAGACCCAGTACTTC. The whole variable domain, remainder taken from reference TRBV7-2 and TRBJ2-5, is GAGVSQSPSNKVTEKGKDVELRCDPISGHTALYWYRQSLGQGLEFLIYFQGNSAPDKSGLPSDRFSAERTGGSVSTLTIQRTQQEDSAVYLCASSGQVYQETQYFGPGTRLLVL.

The chain combines TRBV11-3 with TRBJ2-7, with a tentative D call TRBD2 (5 bases). The CDR3 is 15 amino acids. CDR1 SGHNT and CDR2 YENEEA come from the germline V gene. Trimming removed 5 bases from V and 1 base from J, with 15 bases in between. CDR3: CASSPYDGVSYEQYF. The CDR3 DNA follows: TGTGCCAGCAGCCCCTATGACGGGGTATCCTACGAGCAGTACTTC.

This chain uses TRBV7-2 with TRBJ2-3; the match to TRBD2 covers 9 bases. Germline CDR1 SGHTA, CDR2 FQGNSA. The V gene end was trimmed by 2 bases and the J gene end by 1 base; junction bases not matched to a gene: 10. The length of the CDR3 is 18 residues. The CDR3 reads CASSLSRSSSGGTDTQYF. In DNA, the CDR3 is TGTGCCAGCAGCTTATCAAGGTCCTCTAGCGGGGGCACAGATACGCAGTATTTT. Full variable domain (missing parts from reference TRBV7-2 and TRBJ2-3): GAGVSQSPSNKVTEKGKDVELRCDPISGHTALYWYRQSLGQGLEFLIYFQGNSAPDKSGLPSDRFSAERTGGSVSTLTIQRTQQEDSAVYLCASSLSRSSSGGTDTQYFGPGTRLTVL.

The chain employs TRBV11-2 and TRBJ2-5, with 8 bases fitting TRBD1. The germline CDR1 and CDR2 sequences are SGHAT and FQNNGV. V gave up 4 bases and J gave up 5 bases; unmatched junction bases: 9. The CDR3 spans 15 residues. The CDR3 DNA reads TGTGCCAGCAGCTCACAGGACAGGGTGGAGGAGACCCAGTACTTC. Its protein product is CASSSQDRVEETQYF.

This sequence joins TRBV27 and TRBJ2-6, with 10 bases lining up with TRBD1. CDR1 is MNHEY and CDR2 is SMNVEV in the germline V gene (reference sequence). V was pared by 4 bases and J by 0 bases, with 3 bases of the junction left unmatched. The CDR3 has 17 residues. CDR3 coding DNA: TGTGCCAGCAGTTCGGGACAGGGGATCTCTGGGGCCAACGTCCTGACTTTC. Translated: CASSSGQGISGANVLTF. Based on the CDR3 plus reference TRBV27 and TRBJ2-6, the full variable domain is EAQVTQNPRYLITVTGKKLTVTCSQNMNHEYMSWYRQDPGLGLRQIYYSMNVEVTDKGDVPEGYKVSRKEKRNFPLILESPSPNQTSLYFCASSSGQGISGANVLTFGAGSRLTVL.

The rearrangement links TRBV7-4 to TRBJ2-1; 11 bases map to TRBD1. CDR1 and CDR2 from the germline V gene are SGHVT and SQSDAQ. The CDR3 extends over 14 amino acids. V was clipped by 3 bases and J by 8 bases; unmatched bases: 3. CDR3 loop: CASSFGQGADEQFF. In nucleotides, the CDR3 is TGTGCCAGCAGCTTCGGACAGGGGGCCGATGAGCAGTTCTTC. Combining the CDR3 with reference TRBV7-4 and TRBJ2-1 gives the whole variable domain GAGVSQSPRYKVAKRGRDVALRCDSISGHVTLYWYRQTLGQGSEVLTYSQSDAQRDKSGRPSGRFSAERPERSVSTLKIQRTEQGDSAVYLCASSFGQGADEQFFGPGTRLTVL.

This rearrangement joins TRBV9 to TRBJ1-3; D not certain. Trimming shortened V by 0 bases and J by 0 bases, and 7 bases separated the two germline ends. Germline values: CDR1 SGDLS, CDR2 YYNGEE. The CDR3 runs to 15 residues. CDR3 loop: CASSVEPSSGNTIYF. In DNA form, the CDR3 reads TGTGCCAGCAGCGTAGAACCCAGCTCTGGAAACACCATATATTTT.

The V call is TRBV2, the J call TRBJ1-5, with TRBD1 matching over 7 bases. The V gene's germline CDR1 is SNHLY and CDR2 FYNNEI. The V and J ends lost 2 bases and 4 bases, in that order; junction bases with no gene match: 11. There are 17 residues in the CDR3. This chain's CDR3 is CASSEPQGRGPNQPQHF. The CDR3 DNA sequence: TGTGCCAGCAGTGAACCCCAAGGTAGGGGGCCGAATCAGCCCCAGCATTTT.

In regard to this clone: Its ends do not fully match the called genes, so a read error is possible. The same CDR3 arises from other DNA sequences in this sample as well. The chain links TRBV6-1 to TRBJ2-3; TRBD2 matches at 9 bases. CDR1 is MNHNS and CDR2 is SASEGT in the germline V gene. CDR3 length: 18 residues. The chain's CDR3 is CASSEVWRRGGSTDTQYF. In DNA form, the CDR3 reads TGTGCCAGCAGTGAAGTATGGCGGCGGGGGGGGAGCACGGATACGCAGTATTTT.

The rearrangement uses TRBV28 and TRBJ2-7; a weak D match, TRBD1 (5 bases). V gave up 1 base and J gave up 0 bases, with 7 bases separating them. Germline V gene lookup returns CDR1 MDHEN and CDR2 SYDVKM. The CDR3 totals 14 residues. CDR3 sequence (DNA): TGTGCCAGCAGTTTATCCAGGGCCTCCTACGAGCAGTACTTC. Protein product: CASSLSRASYEQYF.

The chain recombines TRBV25-1 with TRBJ2-2, with D maybe TRBD1 (5 bases). The CDR3 is 14 residues long. V lost 7 bases to trimming and J lost 2 bases, with 11 bases between them. Germline loops: CDR1 MGHDK, CDR2 SYGVNS. Written as DNA, the CDR3 is TGTGCCAGCATACCGCAGGGAAACACCGGGGAGCTGTTTTTT. This translates into CASIPQGNTGELFF.

This clone was observed once. As DNA, the CDR3 is TGTGCCAGTAGTGCACGGGACAGTGGAGCTTTCTTT. Translated: CASSARDSGAFF. The chain joins TRBV19 to TRBJ1-1, with TRBD1 identical over 7 bases. The junction had 7 bases not matched to a gene; V was cut back by 5 bases and J by 10 bases. The CDR3 has 12 residues. Germline CDR1 LNHDA, CDR2 SQIVND (reference sequence).

This clone was recorded only once. The genes are TRBV27 and TRBJ2-3, with 7 bases identical to TRBD2. The CDR3 loop spans 16 amino acids. Trimming cost V 2 bases and J 5 bases; bases outside gene matches: 10. Germline lookup yields CDR1 MNHEY and CDR2 SMNVEV (reference sequence). CDR3: CASSLGGRAVRDTQYF. As DNA, the CDR3 is TGTGCCAGCAGTTTAGGAGGGAGGGCCGTAAGAGATACGCAGTATTTT.

CDR3: CASSLTPNYGYTF. For the CDR3, the DNA is TGTGCCAGCAGCTTGACACCAAACTATGGCTACACCTTC. V gene TRBV7-3 combines with J gene TRBJ1-2; the D is unclear. CDR3 size: 13 residues. V was clipped by 3 bases and J by 2 bases, with 7 bases between them. Germline V gene lookup returns CDR1 SGHTA and CDR2 FQGTGA.

V gene TRBV9 combines with J gene TRBJ2-3; D might be TRBD2 (6 bases). The V and J ends lost 0 bases and 0 bases respectively, with 8 bases between them. This CDR3 contains 15 residues. Germline values: CDR1 SGDLS, CDR2 YYNGEE. The CDR3 loop is CASSVGSGSTDTQYF. The CDR3 region has the DNA TGTGCCAGCAGCGTAGGTAGCGGAAGCACAGATACGCAGTATTTT.

The V and J genes are TRBV7-2 and TRBJ2-7; tentative D call: TRBD1 (6 bases). V dropped 5 bases and J dropped 3 bases, with 20 bases sitting between them. The CDR3 loop spans 16 amino acids. Germline V gene sequence: CDR1 SGHTA, CDR2 FQGNSA. The CDR3 DNA reads TGTGCCAGCAGCCTTGAGCAGGGGATACTCTTCTACGAGCAGTACTTC. This translates into CASSLEQGILFYEQYF.